The T cell receptor beta chain under discussion was sequenced for a study of tumor and adjacent non-tumor tissue in lung cancer (dated by TCRdb to the late 2010s). With respect to the entire study: The cohort included roughly 11 adenocarcinoma, 2 squamous cell carcinoma and 1 small cell lung cancer patients. Using bulk TCRbeta repertoires from around 14 lung cancer patients, the study set lung tumor tissue side by side with matched distant non-tumor lung tissue. Some 31 paired specimens, one tumor and one normal lung sample per patient, were profiled by TCRbeta CDR3 sequencing. The roughly 15 patients were aged roughly 30 to 80 years, included around ten men and 5 women, and had TNM stage I to III disease. In total, sequencing yielded 125,075,908 productive TCRbeta reads, which works out to an average of approximately 4.1 million reads per sample. Broader findings and caveats from the paper: The sequencing platform is not named in the methods, and unique molecular identifiers are not mentioned. TCR diversity was significantly higher in younger patients, and greater tumor TCR diversity was associated with shorter overall survival and shorter disease-free survival. Peripheral blood was not sequenced, so blood TCRbeta repertoires in these lung cancer patients were not examined. Tumor tissue showed significantly higher TCR diversity (inverse Simpson) than normal lung tissue, at around 450 vs 150 (P = 0.0075, Mann-Whitney U test). In normal lung, the top 100 clones accounted for a significantly larger cumulative share of the repertoire than in tumor tissue. With only roughly 14 patients in the cohort, the authors noted that larger samples and more detailed clinical data are needed.

Of note for this clonotype: No cognate antigen has been identified for it. The CDR3 does not end in the conserved phenylalanine or tryptophan, so this is likely a read error.

RNA was isolated from bulk, unsorted tissue, and RNA quality was assessed with a NanoDrop ND-1000 and an Agilent 2100. The donors were newly diagnosed lung cancer patients admitted for thoracic surgery in China from August to November 2014 who had not received prior chemotherapy. Anyone who had undergone radiotherapy or chemotherapy before, or who had another cancer at the same time, was left out of the study. Pieces of surgical tissue measuring roughly 1-2 cm3 were kept in RNAlater solution and stored at -80 degrees C until use. The library was built by means of multiplex PCR. The sequencer listed for this sample is Illumina HiSeq 2500. Following protocols modified from ARM-PCR, the researchers constructed TCRbeta libraries through three rounds of nested PCR with primers (Table S4). Before sequencing, PCR products in the 200-500 bp range were cut out of the gel and cleaned up using the QIAquick gel extraction kit. Regarding the original processing steps: Trimmomatic was used to clean the reads, FLASH merged the cleaned reads into complete CDR3 sequences, and MiTCR assigned the sequences to V(D)J germline segments. VDJtools was used to compute clonal diversity as the inverse Simpson's index. Productive reads were defined as in-frame sequences without a premature stop codon. In TCRdb, the public reads were trimmed at Q25 with fastp and aligned with MiXCR, with productive beta chains retained. Under each unique CDR3 protein, matching rows form one entry showing the most common genes and DNA. What appears here as the V and J calls and clone size reflects TCRdb's work, not the paper's. The sample data list 100,000 to 150,000 distinct CDR3 sequences, and 66% of these were observed just once. More than 10% of the sample goes to the ten largest clones.

The source material was lung tumor tissue. The clonotype was recovered from a man aged 25 to 40 with non-small cell lung cancer.

The bases read TGCAGTGCTGGGGTGGGGGGCGAAGCTTTCATC. Translated, this is CSAGVGGEAFI. The rearrangement joined TRBV20-1 to TRBJ1-1; perhaps TRBD1 is the D gene, with 6 bases matching. A distance of 12 bases separates the germline ends of V and J, which lose 5 bases and 8 bases respectively. Ends included, the CDR3 has 11 residues. The DNA shown is the 33-base CDR3, in frame from base 1. CDR1 and CDR2 are drawn from the germline V gene (reference sequence): DFQATT, SNEGSKA.